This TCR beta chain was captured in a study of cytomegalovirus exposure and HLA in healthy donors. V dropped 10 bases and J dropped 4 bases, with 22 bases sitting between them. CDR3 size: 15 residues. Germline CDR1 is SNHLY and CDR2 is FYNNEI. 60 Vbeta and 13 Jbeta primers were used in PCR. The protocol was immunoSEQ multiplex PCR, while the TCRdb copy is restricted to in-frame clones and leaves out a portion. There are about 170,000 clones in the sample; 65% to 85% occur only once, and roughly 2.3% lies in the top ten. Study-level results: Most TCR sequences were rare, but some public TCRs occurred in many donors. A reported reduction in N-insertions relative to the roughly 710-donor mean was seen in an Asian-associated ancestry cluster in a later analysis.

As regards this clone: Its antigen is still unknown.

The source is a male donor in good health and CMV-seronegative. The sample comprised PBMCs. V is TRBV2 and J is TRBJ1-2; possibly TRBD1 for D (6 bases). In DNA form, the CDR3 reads TGTGCCACCGAAATCGGGCAGGGGCTAACCTATGGCTACACCTTC. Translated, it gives CATEIGQGLTYGYTF.